This T cell receptor (beta chain) was documented in a study of T cell changes during pregnancy in multiple sclerosis. TCRdb keeps only in-frame clones here, not all; method: immunoSEQ multiplex PCR. This table has tens of thousands of clones, roughly 92% appearing once. In germline, CDR1 is KGHSH, CDR2 LQKENI. This CDR3 spans 15 amino acids. V shed 6 bases and J 5 bases; nucleotides not matched to a gene: 11. The material sequenced was peripheral blood, taken after pregnancy. The clonotype comes from a female donor with multiple sclerosis, enrolled in a pregnancy study. The genes are TRBV18 and TRBJ1-2, with 8 nucleotides matching TRBD1. CDR3 DNA sequence: TGTGCCAGCTCGCCCGGGGCCGACAGGGGATATGGCTACACCTTC. Its translation is CASSPGADRGYGYTF.